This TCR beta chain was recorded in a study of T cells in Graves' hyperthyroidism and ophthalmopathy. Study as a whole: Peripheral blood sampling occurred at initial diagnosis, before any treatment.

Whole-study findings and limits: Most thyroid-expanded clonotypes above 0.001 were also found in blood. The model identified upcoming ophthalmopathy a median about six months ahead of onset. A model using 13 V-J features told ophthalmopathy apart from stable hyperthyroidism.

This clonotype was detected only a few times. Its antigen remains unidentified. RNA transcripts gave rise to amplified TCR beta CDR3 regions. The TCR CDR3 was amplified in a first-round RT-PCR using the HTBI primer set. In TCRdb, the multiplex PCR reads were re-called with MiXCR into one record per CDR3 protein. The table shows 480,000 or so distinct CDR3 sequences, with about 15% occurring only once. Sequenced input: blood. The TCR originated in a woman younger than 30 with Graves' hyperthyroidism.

As DNA, the CDR3 is TGTGCCACCAGTGGGGGCTCCCTAGGGGTGCAGTTCTTC. Protein product: CATSGGSLGVQFF. The V call is TRBV24-1, the J call TRBJ2-1, with a tentative D call TRBD1 (5 bases). CDR3 size: 13 residues. CDR1 and CDR2 (germline): KGHDR, SFDVKD. Trimming cost V 5 bases and J 12 bases, with 16 bases left between them.